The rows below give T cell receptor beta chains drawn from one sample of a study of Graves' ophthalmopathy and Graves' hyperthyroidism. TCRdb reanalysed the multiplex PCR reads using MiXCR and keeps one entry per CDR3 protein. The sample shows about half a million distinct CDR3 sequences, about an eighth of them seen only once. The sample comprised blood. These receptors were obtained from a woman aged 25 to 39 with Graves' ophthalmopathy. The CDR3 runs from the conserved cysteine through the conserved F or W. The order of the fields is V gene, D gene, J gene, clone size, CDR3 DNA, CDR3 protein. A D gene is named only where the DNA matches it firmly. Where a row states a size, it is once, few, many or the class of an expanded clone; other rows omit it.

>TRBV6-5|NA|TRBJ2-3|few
TGTGCCAGCAGTTACTCGACGTTGAGCACAGATACGCAGTATTTT
CASSYSTLSTDTQYF
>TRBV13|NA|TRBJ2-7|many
TGTGCCAGCAGCTTAGGTCGCGCGGTCCACTACGAGCAGTACTTC
CASSLGRAVHYEQYF
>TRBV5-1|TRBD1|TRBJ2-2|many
TGCGCCAGCAGCTTACGGACAGGGGACACCGGGGAGCTGTTTTTT
CASSLRTGDTGELFF
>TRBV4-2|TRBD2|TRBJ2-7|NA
TGTGCCAGCAGCCAAGTCAGCGGGAGCGAGCAGTACTTC
CASSQVSGSEQYF
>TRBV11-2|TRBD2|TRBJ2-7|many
TGTGCCAGCAGCTTAGATGGCGGGGGTTTCGAGCAGTACTTC
CASSLDGGGFEQYF
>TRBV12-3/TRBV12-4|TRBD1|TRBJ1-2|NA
TGTGCCAGCAGCCCCCAGGGGACAGACTATGGCTACACCTTC
CASSPQGTDYGYTF
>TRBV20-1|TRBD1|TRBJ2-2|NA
TGCAGTGCTAGAGGACAGGGCACCGGGGAGCTGTTTTTT
CSARGQGTGELFF
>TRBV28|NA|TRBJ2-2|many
TGTGCCAGCAGTATGTACACCGGGGAGCTGTTTTTT
CASSMYTGELFF
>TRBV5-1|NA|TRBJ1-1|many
TGCGCCAGCCACCCCGGAACCGGGAACACTGAAGCTTTCTTT
CASHPGTGNTEAFF
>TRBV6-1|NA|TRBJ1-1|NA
TGTGCCAGCAGTGAAGGGATGTGGCTGAACACTGAAGCTTTCTTT
CASSEGMWLNTEAFF
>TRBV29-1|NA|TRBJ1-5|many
TGCAGCGTTCTGCTTTATGGTGATAATCAGCCCCAGCATTTT
CSVLLYGDNQPQHF
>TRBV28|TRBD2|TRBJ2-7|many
TGTGCCAGCAGACCCGATCGCGGGGGGCCCTACGAGCAGTACTTC
CASRPDRGGPYEQYF
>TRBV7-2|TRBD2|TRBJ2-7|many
TGTGCCAGCAGCTCCCTTAGCGGGAGTAGCTACGAGCAGTACTTC
CASSSLSGSSYEQYF
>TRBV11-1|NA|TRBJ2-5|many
TGTGCCAGCAGCTTAAATCTCCGGGAGACCCAGTACTTC
CASSLNLRETQYF
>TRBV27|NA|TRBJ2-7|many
TGTGCCAGCAGTTTAAATGGAATCGGGTACGAGCAGTACTTC
CASSLNGIGYEQYF
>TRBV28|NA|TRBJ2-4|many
TGTGCCAGCAGCTCTACATCGGGGCGGAGTTTTCAGTACTTC
CASSSTSGRSFQYF
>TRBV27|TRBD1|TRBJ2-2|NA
TGTGCCAGCTGCACAGGGGGCCGGACCGGGGAGCTGTTTTTT
CASCTGGRTGELFF
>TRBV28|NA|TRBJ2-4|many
TGTGCCAGCAGTTTAGGTCCCCCTAAAGCCAAAAACATTCAGTACTTC
CASSLGPPKAKNIQYF
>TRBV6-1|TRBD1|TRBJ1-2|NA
TGTGCCAGCAGTGGAAGGGGGCGCTTCGACTTTATCTATGGCTACACCTTC
CASSGRGRFDFIYGYTF
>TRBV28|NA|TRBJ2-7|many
TGTGCCAGCAGTCTGACACGTTCCTACGAGCAGTACTTC
CASSLTRSYEQYF
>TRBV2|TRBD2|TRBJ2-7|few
TGTGCCAGCAGCTGGACTAGCGGGGGCGAGCAGTACTTC
CASSWTSGGEQYF
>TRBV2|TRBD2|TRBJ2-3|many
TGTGCCAGCAGTGTCCGGTTTGCTAGCGGGAGTTCCCCCACAGATACGCAGTATTTT
CASSVRFASGSSPTDTQYF
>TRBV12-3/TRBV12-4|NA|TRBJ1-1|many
TGTGCCAGCTCGCGGTGGCCTAACACTGAAGCTTTCTTT
CASSRWPNTEAFF
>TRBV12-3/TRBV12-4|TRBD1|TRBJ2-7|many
TGTGCCAGCAGCGCGACAGGGGGCGTTGGTTCGTACGAGCAGTACTTC
CASSATGGVGSYEQYF
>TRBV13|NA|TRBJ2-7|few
TGTGCCAGCAGCGCCGGACTCCCCTCCGAGCAGTACTTC
CASSAGLPSEQYF
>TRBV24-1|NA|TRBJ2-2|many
TGTGCCACCAGTGATTTGCCGACCCGTGGGGGGGCGGCCACCGGGGAGCTGTTTTTT
CATSDLPTRGGAATGELFF
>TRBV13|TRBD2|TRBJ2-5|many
TGTGCCAGCAGCACCTTTAGCGGGAGCCCCCAAGAGACCCAGTACTTC
CASSTFSGSPQETQYF
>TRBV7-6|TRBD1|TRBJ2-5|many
TGTGCCAGCAGCTCATGGACAGGGTCATCAGAGACCCAGTACTTC
CASSSWTGSSETQYF
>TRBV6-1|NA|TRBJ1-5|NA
TGTGCCAGCAATCAGGGGTTCAGGCAGCCCCAGCATTTT
CASNQGFRQPQHF
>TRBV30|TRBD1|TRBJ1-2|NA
TGTGCCTGGAGTCCTTGGGACAGCGATAACTATGGCTACACCTTC
CAWSPWDSDNYGYTF
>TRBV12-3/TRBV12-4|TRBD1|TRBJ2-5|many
TGTGCCAGCAGTCGACCGGGACAGGGGTGGGAGACCCAGTACTTC
CASSRPGQGWETQYF
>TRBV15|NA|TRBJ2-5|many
TGTGCCACCAGCAGAGCACTCCTCCAAGAGACCCAGTACTTC
CATSRALLQETQYF
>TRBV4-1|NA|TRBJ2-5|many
TGCGCCAGCAGCCAAGATCAAGAGACCCAGTACTTC
CASSQDQETQYF
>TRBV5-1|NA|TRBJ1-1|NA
TGCGCCAGCAGCTACCTCCGAACGGTGGGGACGTGGAACAGTGAAGCTTTCTTT
CASSYLRTVGTWNSEAFF
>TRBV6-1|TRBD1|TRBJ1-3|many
TGTGCCAGCAGTGGGGGGACAGCATCTGGAAACACCATATATTTT
CASSGGTASGNTIYF
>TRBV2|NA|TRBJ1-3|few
TGTGCCAGCAAGGAGGGTGGCACCATATATTTT
CASKEGGTIYF
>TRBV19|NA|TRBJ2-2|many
TGTGCCAGTAGCCAGGGGGGCGACACCGGGGAGCTGTTTTTT
CASSQGGDTGELFF
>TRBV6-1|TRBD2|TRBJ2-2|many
TGTGCCAGCGTCGTGGCTAGCGGGAGGGGCACCGGGGAGCTGTTTTTT
CASVVASGRGTGELFF
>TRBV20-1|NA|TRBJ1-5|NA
TGCAGTGCTAGAGATAAATCACGGGGGAGTCATCAGCCCCAGCATTTT
CSARDKSRGSHQPQHF
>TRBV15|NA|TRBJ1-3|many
TGTGCCACCAGCAGAGAGGCCTCTGGAAACACCATATATTTT
CATSREASGNTIYF
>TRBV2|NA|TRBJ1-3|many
TGTGCCAGCAGGTGGGGTGGAAACACCATATATTTT
CASRWGGNTIYF
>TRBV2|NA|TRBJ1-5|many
TGTGCCAGTGAAGGGGACTATAGCAATCAGCCCCAGCATTTT
CASEGDYSNQPQHF
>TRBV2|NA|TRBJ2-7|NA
TGTGCCAGCCGTTCAGAGGGATGGTACGAGCAGTACTTC
CASRSEGWYEQYF
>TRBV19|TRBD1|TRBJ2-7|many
TGTGCCAGTAGTATCAAAACAGGGGTCGGTGAGCAGTACTTC
CASSIKTGVGEQYF
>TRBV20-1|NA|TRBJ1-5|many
TGCAGTGCTAGTGAGAGTTGGGGACAGCCCCAGCATTTT
CSASESWGQPQHF
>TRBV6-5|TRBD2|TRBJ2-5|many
TGTGCCAGCAGTTCCAACGGACTAGCGGGAGAGGGGGAGACCCAGTACTTC
CASSSNGLAGEGETQYF
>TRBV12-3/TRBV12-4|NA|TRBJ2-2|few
TGTGCCAGCAGTTTACCCTCAGGGGTGGGCACCGGGGAGCTGTTTTTT
CASSLPSGVGTGELFF
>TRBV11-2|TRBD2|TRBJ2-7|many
TGTGCCAGCAGCCGGGGGGAAGACTCCTACGAGCAGTACTTC
CASSRGEDSYEQYF
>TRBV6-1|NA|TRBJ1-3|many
TGTGCCAGCAATGGGGACGGTGGAAACACCATATATTTT
CASNGDGGNTIYF
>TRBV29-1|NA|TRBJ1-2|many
TGCAGCGTCCTTCCTCGGACAGTCACTAACTATGGCTACACCTTC
CSVLPRTVTNYGYTF
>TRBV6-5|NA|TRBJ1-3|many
TGTGCCAGCAGTTACAGTCCTGGAAACACCATATATTTT
CASSYSPGNTIYF
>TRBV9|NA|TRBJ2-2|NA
TGTGCCAGCAGCGTGCCGAGCACCGGGGAGCTGTTTTTT
CASSVPSTGELFF
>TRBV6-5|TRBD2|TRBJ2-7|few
TGTGCCAGCAGTTACTTTGCGGGAGGTTTTCTGGACGAGCAGTACTTC
CASSYFAGGFLDEQYF
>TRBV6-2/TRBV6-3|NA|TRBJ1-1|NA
TGTGCCAGCAGTTACGGCTCCGAAGCTTTCTTT
CASSYGSEAFF